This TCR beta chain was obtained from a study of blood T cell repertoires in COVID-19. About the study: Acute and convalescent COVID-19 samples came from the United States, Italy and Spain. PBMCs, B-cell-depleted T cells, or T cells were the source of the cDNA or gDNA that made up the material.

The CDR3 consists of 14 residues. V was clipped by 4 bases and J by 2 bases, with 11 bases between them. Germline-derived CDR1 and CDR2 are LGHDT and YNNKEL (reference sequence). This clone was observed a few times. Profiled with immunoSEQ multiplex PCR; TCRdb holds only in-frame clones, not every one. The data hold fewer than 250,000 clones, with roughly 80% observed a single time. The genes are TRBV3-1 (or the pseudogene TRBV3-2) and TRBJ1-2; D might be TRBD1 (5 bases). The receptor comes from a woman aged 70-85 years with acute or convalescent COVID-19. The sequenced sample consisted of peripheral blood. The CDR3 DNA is TGTGCCAGCAGCCCCGGGGGTGGAAACTATGGCTACACCTTC. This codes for CASSPGGGNYGYTF.